This T cell receptor beta chain emerged from a study of blood T cell repertoires in COVID-19. Deletions cut 3 bases from V and 6 bases from J, with 3 bases between. The CDR3 covers 11 residues. The germline V gene has CDR1 LNHDA and CDR2 SQIVND (reference sequence). Sequenced by immunoSEQ multiplex PCR; TCRdb stores in-frame clones only, minus some. This repertoire shows 300,000 to 400,000 clones, 70% to 90% found once; its top ten account for approximately 4%. The clonotype comes from a woman between 40 and 50 years old with acute COVID-19. Sequences were obtained from PBMCs or T cells enriched from blood (not recorded which). The V call is TRBV19, the J call TRBJ1-5, with D uncertain. This chain's CDR3 is CASSIGQPQHF. CDR3 DNA sequence: TGTGCCAGTAGTATCGGTCAGCCCCAGCATTTT. Drawing the rest from reference TRBV19 and TRBJ1-5, the complete variable domain is DGGITQSPKYLFRKEGQNVTLSCEQNLNHDAMYWYRQDPGQGLRLIYYSQIVNDFQKGDIAEGYSVSREKKESFPLTVTSAQKNPTAFYLCASSIGQPQHFGDGTRLSIL.